Listed here are 6 T cell receptor beta chains from one sample, sequenced in a study of T-cell memory formation after mild COVID-19. One entry per CDR3 protein results from TCRdb running MiXCR on the 5' RACE reads. The sample lists 450,000 to 700,000 distinct CDR3 sequences, roughly 18% occurring once. Sequencing input: PBMCs or a T cell subset sorted from them (not recorded which). These receptors were collected from an adult woman who had mild COVID-19 (a few samples of this study predate the infection). Cell type and time point are not known.

The V and J genes are TRBV12-3 or TRBV12-4 and TRBJ1-6; 7 bases map to TRBD1. The CDR3 loop spans 16 amino acids. J lost 1 base, V lost 6 bases, and 6 bases had no gene match. As DNA, the CDR3 is TGTGCCAGCAGGAGAACAGGGGTGTCCTATAATTCACCCCTCCACTTT. Translation: CASRRTGVSYNSPLHF.

In this sample, this clonotype turned up a few times. The chain carries TRBV20-1 and TRBJ2-5, with 7 bases aligning to TRBD2. V was pared by 5 bases and J by 1 base, with 10 bases of the junction left unmatched. This CDR3 has 15 residues. Per germline, CDR1 DFQATT and CDR2 SNEGSKA (reference sequence). Written as DNA, the CDR3 is TGCAGTGCTGGATGGGGGGGGACTACCCAAGAGACCCAGTACTTC. It codes for CSAGWGGTTQETQYF.

V and J are TRBV6-2 or TRBV6-3 and TRBJ1-2; 7 positions agree with TRBD1. This CDR3 has 15 amino acids. The germline V gene has CDR1 MNHEY and CDR2 SVGEGT. V was clipped by 5 bases and J by 6 bases; unmatched bases: 12. CDR3 sequence (DNA): TGTGCCAGCAGTCCCACTTTGACCACAGGGGATGGCTACACCTTC. Its translation is CASSPTLTTGDGYTF.

The sample holds a few counts of this clonotype. The chain uses TRBV20-1 and TRBJ1-1, with a possible D match to TRBD1 (6 bases). CDR3 length: 12 residues. CDR1 is DFQATT, CDR2 SNEGSKA, per germline (reference sequence). Trimming cost V 5 bases and J 8 bases, with 15 bases left between them. CDR3 protein: CSASGQSTEAFF. The CDR3 DNA reads as TGCAGTGCTTCAGGACAGTCGACCGAAGCTTTCTTT.

This clonotype was detected only a few times. J is TRBJ1-1 and V is TRBV29-1, with 8 bases matching TRBD1. Germline CDR1 is SQVTM and CDR2 is ANQGSEA. This CDR3 comprises 13 residues. V lost 3 bases to trimming and J lost 2 bases; unmatched junction nucleotides: 2. In nucleotides, the CDR3 is TGCAGCGTTGACAGGGGGCTAAACACTGAAGCTTTCTTT. As protein: CSVDRGLNTEAFF.

V and J are TRBV12-3 or TRBV12-4 and TRBJ2-5; the match to TRBD2 covers 14 bases. The trim removed 8 bases at V and 5 bases at J, leaving 1 base unmatched. The CDR3 extends over 13 amino acids. The CDR3 here is CASRLAGGETQYF. Written as DNA, the CDR3 is TGTGCCAGCCGACTAGCGGGAGGGGAGACCCAGTACTTC.